The rows below give T cell receptor beta chains drawn from one sample of a study of blood T cell repertoires in COVID-19. Profiled with immunoSEQ multiplex PCR; TCRdb holds only in-frame clones, not every one. The sample includes 280,000 or so clones, around 88% of them seen just once. Material: peripheral blood. The source of these receptors is a woman younger than 45 who had recovered from COVID-19. Each CDR3 is given with its conserved first and last residue. Fields, in order: J gene, V gene, D gene, clone size, CDR3 protein, CDR3 DNA. The D gene is left open where the match is weak. Not every row has a clone size; where given, it reads once, few, many or a size class.

j_gene: TRBJ1-2; v_gene: TRBV5-4; d_gene: TRBD1; abundance: NA; CDR3aa: CASSLESGTANYGYTF; CDR3nt: TGTGCCAGCAGCTTGGAATCCGGGACAGCTAACTATGGCTACACCTTC
j_gene: TRBJ2-5; v_gene: TRBV4-1; d_gene: NA; abundance: NA; CDR3aa: CASSQDLGGRGGETQYF; CDR3nt: TGCGCCAGCAGCCAAGATTTGGGCGGCAGGGGTGGGGAGACCCAGTACTTC
j_gene: TRBJ2-7; v_gene: TRBV9; d_gene: TRBD1; abundance: NA; CDR3aa: CASSAGQGNYEQYF; CDR3nt: TGTGCCAGCAGCGCCGGACAGGGAAACTACGAGCAGTACTTC
j_gene: TRBJ1-5; v_gene: TRBV7-9; d_gene: NA; abundance: NA; CDR3aa: CASSLPDQPQHF; CDR3nt: TGTGCCAGCAGCTTACCGGATCAGCCCCAGCATTTT
j_gene: TRBJ1-5; v_gene: TRBV6-5; d_gene: NA; abundance: NA; CDR3aa: CASSYSTQSNQPQHF; CDR3nt: TGTGCCAGCAGTTACTCGACACAGAGCAATCAGCCCCAGCATTTT
j_gene: TRBJ1-1; v_gene: TRBV28; d_gene: TRBD1; abundance: NA; CDR3aa: CASSRPPGQGTEAFF; CDR3nt: TGTGCCAGCAGTCGACCCCCCGGACAGGGCACTGAAGCTTTCTTT
j_gene: TRBJ1-5; v_gene: TRBV23-1; d_gene: NA; abundance: NA; CDR3aa: CASSHSLSSNQPQHF; CDR3nt: TGCGCCAGCAGTCATTCTCTATCTAGCAATCAGCCCCAGCATTTT
j_gene: TRBJ2-5; v_gene: TRBV9; d_gene: NA; abundance: NA; CDR3aa: CASSVTPLQGPYQETQYF; CDR3nt: TGTGCCAGCAGCGTGACTCCGTTACAAGGCCCGTACCAAGAGACCCAGTACTTC
j_gene: TRBJ1-1; v_gene: TRBV5-1; d_gene: TRBD1; abundance: NA; CDR3aa: CASSLGLWAGGPNTEAFF; CDR3nt: TGCGCCAGCAGCTTGGGTCTCTGGGCAGGGGGGCCGAACACTGAAGCTTTCTTT
j_gene: TRBJ1-2; v_gene: TRBV2; d_gene: TRBD1; abundance: few; CDR3aa: CAYEGTGSFYGYTF; CDR3nt: TGTGCCTACGAGGGGACAGGATCATTCTATGGCTACACCTTC
j_gene: TRBJ1-1; v_gene: TRBV2; d_gene: TRBD1; abundance: few; CDR3aa: CASRHGQDTEAFF; CDR3nt: TGTGCCAGCAGGCATGGACAGGACACTGAAGCTTTCTTT
j_gene: TRBJ1-1; v_gene: TRBV19; d_gene: NA; abundance: NA; CDR3aa: CASSTGQLAEAFF; CDR3nt: TGTGCCAGTAGTACAGGACAGTTAGCTGAAGCTTTCTTT
j_gene: TRBJ2-7; v_gene: TRBV25-1; d_gene: NA; abundance: NA; CDR3aa: CASSEWGGAGYVNEQYF; CDR3nt: TGTGCCAGCAGTGAATGGGGTGGGGCGGGGTATGTCAACGAGCAGTACTTC
j_gene: TRBJ2-4; v_gene: TRBV7-2; d_gene: TRBD2; abundance: NA; CDR3aa: CASSHTGTSGGRQNIQYF; CDR3nt: TGTGCCAGCAGCCATACCGGGACTAGCGGGGGGCGTCAAAACATTCAGTACTTC
j_gene: TRBJ2-1; v_gene: TRBV3-1/TRBV3-2; d_gene: NA; abundance: NA; CDR3aa: CASSHRDLDYNEQFF; CDR3nt: TGTGCCAGCAGCCACCGGGACTTAGACTACAATGAGCAGTTCTTC
j_gene: TRBJ2-7; v_gene: TRBV11-3; d_gene: TRBD1; abundance: NA; CDR3aa: CASSSGTGYEQYF; CDR3nt: TGTGCCAGCAGCTCCGGGACAGGCTACGAGCAGTACTTC
j_gene: TRBJ2-3; v_gene: TRBV10-3; d_gene: TRBD2; abundance: NA; CDR3aa: CAISESQGIPTSGGQDTQYF; CDR3nt: TGTGCCATCAGTGAGTCCCAGGGTATACCGACTAGCGGGGGGCAAGATACGCAGTATTTT
j_gene: TRBJ1-2; v_gene: TRBV4-2; d_gene: NA; abundance: NA; CDR3aa: CASSQDSGRVGGYTF; CDR3nt: TGTGCCAGCAGCCAAGATTCAGGGAGGGTGGGTGGCTACACCTTC
j_gene: TRBJ2-7; v_gene: TRBV2; d_gene: NA; abundance: NA; CDR3aa: CASRIDISSYEQYF; CDR3nt: TGTGCCAGCAGGATTGACATTTCCTCCTACGAGCAGTACTTC
j_gene: TRBJ1-2; v_gene: TRBV6-1; d_gene: NA; abundance: NA; CDR3aa: CASSDRTYGYTF; CDR3nt: TGTGCCAGCAGTGACAGAACCTATGGCTACACCTTC
j_gene: TRBJ1-2; v_gene: TRBV19; d_gene: TRBD1; abundance: NA; CDR3aa: CASSPGQVKSYGYTF; CDR3nt: TGTGCCAGTAGTCCCGGACAGGTTAAAAGCTATGGCTACACCTTC
j_gene: TRBJ2-5; v_gene: TRBV2; d_gene: TRBD1; abundance: NA; CDR3aa: CASSESSGGGETQYF; CDR3nt: TGTGCCAGCAGTGAAAGCTCAGGGGGCGGAGAGACCCAGTACTTC
j_gene: TRBJ1-2; v_gene: TRBV4-1; d_gene: TRBD1; abundance: NA; CDR3aa: CASSQMNSGTGGGYTF; CDR3nt: TGCGCCAGCAGCCAGATGAATTCCGGGACAGGGGGAGGCTACACCTTC
j_gene: TRBJ1-5; v_gene: TRBV27; d_gene: TRBD1; abundance: NA; CDR3aa: CASSLGTGDNHQPQHF; CDR3nt: TGTGCCAGCAGTTTAGGGACAGGGGATAACCATCAGCCCCAGCATTTT
j_gene: TRBJ2-7; v_gene: TRBV24-1; d_gene: NA; abundance: NA; CDR3aa: CATSDEQVHEQYF; CDR3nt: TGTGCCACCAGTGATGAACAGGTTCACGAGCAGTACTTC
j_gene: TRBJ2-7; v_gene: TRBV7-2; d_gene: TRBD1; abundance: NA; CDR3aa: CASSARPDRRSSYEQYF; CDR3nt: TGTGCCAGCAGCGCCCGACCGGACAGGCGTAGCTCCTACGAGCAGTACTTC
j_gene: TRBJ2-5; v_gene: TRBV4-1; d_gene: TRBD2; abundance: NA; CDR3aa: CASSQVASGDRRETQYF; CDR3nt: TGCGCCAGCAGCCAAGTAGCTAGCGGGGACCGCCGGGAGACCCAGTACTTC
j_gene: TRBJ1-1; v_gene: TRBV16; d_gene: TRBD1; abundance: NA; CDR3aa: CASSQGGQDSMNTEAFF; CDR3nt: TGTGCCAGCAGCCAGGGGGGACAGGACTCCATGAACACTGAAGCTTTCTTT
j_gene: TRBJ2-1; v_gene: TRBV5-1; d_gene: NA; abundance: NA; CDR3aa: CASSAREFPYNEQFF; CDR3nt: TGCGCCAGCAGCGCCCGGGAGTTCCCTTACAATGAGCAGTTCTTC
j_gene: TRBJ2-5; v_gene: TRBV3-1/TRBV3-2; d_gene: NA; abundance: NA; CDR3aa: CASVLLSIDSCLYF; CDR3nt: TGTGCCAGCGTACTTCTCTCCATAGACTCCTGTCTCTACTTC
j_gene: TRBJ1-3; v_gene: TRBV14; d_gene: NA; abundance: NA; CDR3aa: CASSQGRVSGNTIYF; CDR3nt: TGTGCCAGCAGCCAAGGCCGGGTCTCTGGAAACACCATATATTTT
j_gene: TRBJ2-6; v_gene: TRBV5-4; d_gene: NA; abundance: NA; CDR3aa: CASSATGGAANVLTF; CDR3nt: TGTGCCAGCAGCGCCACAGGGGGGGCGGCCAACGTCCTGACTTTC
j_gene: TRBJ2-1; v_gene: TRBV6-5; d_gene: NA; abundance: NA; CDR3aa: CASSYFGGDEQFF; CDR3nt: TGTGCCAGCAGTTACTTCGGGGGAGATGAGCAGTTCTTC
j_gene: TRBJ2-7; v_gene: TRBV4-2; d_gene: TRBD1; abundance: NA; CDR3aa: CASSQPQGAPYEQYF; CDR3nt: TGTGCCAGCAGCCAACCACAGGGGGCCCCCTACGAGCAGTACTTC
j_gene: TRBJ2-5; v_gene: TRBV7-4; d_gene: NA; abundance: NA; CDR3aa: CASSLGDNQETQYF; CDR3nt: TGTGCCAGCAGCTTAGGGGACAACCAAGAGACCCAGTACTTC
j_gene: TRBJ2-3; v_gene: TRBV18; d_gene: TRBD1; abundance: NA; CDR3aa: CASSSGQGADTQYF; CDR3nt: TGTGCCAGCTCCTCGGGACAGGGAGCAGATACGCAGTATTTT
j_gene: TRBJ2-4; v_gene: TRBV5-4; d_gene: TRBD1; abundance: NA; CDR3aa: CASSLNRGSAKNIQYF; CDR3nt: TGTGCCAGCAGCTTAAACAGGGGTTCGGCCAAAAACATTCAGTACTTC
j_gene: TRBJ1-5; v_gene: TRBV4-2; d_gene: NA; abundance: NA; CDR3aa: CASSQGASGNQPQHF; CDR3nt: TGTGCCAGCAGCCAGGGGGCGAGTGGCAATCAGCCCCAGCATTTT
j_gene: TRBJ1-2; v_gene: TRBV6-4; d_gene: TRBD1; abundance: NA; CDR3aa: CASRPWAGTGPGGYTF; CDR3nt: TGTGCCAGCAGGCCGTGGGCCGGGACAGGTCCGGGGGGCTACACCTTC
j_gene: TRBJ2-7; v_gene: TRBV11-2; d_gene: NA; abundance: NA; CDR3aa: CASSSGLSYEQYF; CDR3nt: TGTGCCAGCAGCTCGGGATTATCCTACGAGCAGTACTTC
j_gene: TRBJ2-7; v_gene: TRBV2; d_gene: TRBD1; abundance: NA; CDR3aa: CASAGDRAYEQYF; CDR3nt: TGTGCCAGCGCGGGGGACAGGGCCTACGAGCAGTACTTC
j_gene: TRBJ2-3; v_gene: TRBV5-4; d_gene: TRBD1; abundance: few; CDR3aa: CASSPGQGADTQYF; CDR3nt: TGTGCCAGCAGCCCGGGACAGGGCGCAGATACGCAGTATTTT
j_gene: TRBJ2-1; v_gene: TRBV5-4; d_gene: NA; abundance: NA; CDR3aa: CASGDTGGRNEQFF; CDR3nt: TGTGCCAGCGGGGACACGGGAGGACGGAATGAGCAGTTCTTC
j_gene: TRBJ2-7; v_gene: TRBV19; d_gene: NA; abundance: NA; CDR3aa: CASNDGSAYEQYF; CDR3nt: TGTGCCAGTAATGATGGTTCGGCCTACGAGCAGTACTTC
j_gene: TRBJ2-7; v_gene: TRBV5-1; d_gene: TRBD1; abundance: NA; CDR3aa: CASSLSPGTVTYEQYF; CDR3nt: TGCGCCAGCAGCTTATCCCCCGGGACAGTAACCTACGAGCAGTACTTC
j_gene: TRBJ1-2; v_gene: TRBV4-1; d_gene: NA; abundance: NA; CDR3aa: CASSRSGRDYGYTF; CDR3nt: TGCGCCAGCAGCCGGTCAGGGAGGGACTATGGCTACACCTTC
j_gene: TRBJ1-6; v_gene: TRBV7-2; d_gene: NA; abundance: few; CDR3aa: CASSLAVLRSPLHF; CDR3nt: TGTGCCAGCAGCTTAGCCGTTCTGAGGTCACCCCTCCACTTT
j_gene: TRBJ1-6; v_gene: TRBV4-3; d_gene: NA; abundance: NA; CDR3aa: CASSQDEVNTLHF; CDR3nt: TGCGCCAGCAGCCAAGATGAGGTCAATACCCTCCACTTT
j_gene: TRBJ2-5; v_gene: TRBV13; d_gene: TRBD2; abundance: NA; CDR3aa: CASSERDGSYQETQYF; CDR3nt: TGTGCCAGCAGCGAGCGGGATGGGTCGTACCAAGAGACCCAGTACTTC
j_gene: TRBJ2-1; v_gene: TRBV10-3; d_gene: TRBD1; abundance: NA; CDR3aa: CAISEKDRTYNEQFF; CDR3nt: TGTGCCATCAGTGAGAAGGACAGGACCTACAATGAGCAGTTCTTC
j_gene: TRBJ1-5; v_gene: TRBV4-2; d_gene: TRBD1; abundance: NA; CDR3aa: CASSQDWTGDNQPQHF; CDR3nt: TGTGCCAGCAGCCAAGATTGGACAGGGGACAATCAGCCCCAGCATTTT
j_gene: TRBJ2-7; v_gene: TRBV12-3/TRBV12-4; d_gene: NA; abundance: few; CDR3aa: CASSLTEFYEQYF; CDR3nt: TGTGCCAGCAGTCTAACAGAGTTCTACGAGCAGTACTTC
j_gene: TRBJ2-7; v_gene: TRBV28; d_gene: NA; abundance: NA; CDR3aa: CASSSVGGHSDEQYF; CDR3nt: TGTGCCAGCAGTTCGGTCGGGGGGCATTCCGACGAGCAGTACTTC
j_gene: TRBJ2-7; v_gene: TRBV18; d_gene: TRBD1; abundance: once; CDR3aa: CASSQANRGDEQYF; CDR3nt: TGTGCCAGCTCACAGGCAAACAGGGGTGACGAGCAGTACTTC
j_gene: TRBJ1-1; v_gene: TRBV4-3; d_gene: NA; abundance: once; CDR3aa: CASSQAAAGNGAEAFF; CDR3nt: TGCGCCAGCAGCCAAGCGGCGGCGGGGAATGGAGCTGAAGCTTTCTTT